Below, 20 T cell receptor beta chains from the same sample are listed, as sequenced in a study of blood T cell repertoires in COVID-19 (dated by TCRdb to 2020 to 2022). Receptor amplification or capture employed the immunoSEQ multiplex PCR assay. TCRdb mirrors the immuneACCESS table, restricted to in-frame sequences. Some clones are absent from its copies; in checked studies, under half trace to an unresolved V gene, and the reason for the others is unknown. The sample table records around 150,000 clones; around 85% of these occur just once. The top ten hold 8% to 10% of the sample. Sequencing was done on a sample of peripheral blood. These receptors came from a man in his fifties or sixties with acute or convalescent COVID-19.

The chain uses TRBV5-1 and TRBJ2-1; D is possibly TRBD2 (6 bases). V was clipped by 2 bases and J by 7 bases, with 13 bases between them. The CDR3 contains 14 residues. Germline CDR1 and CDR2: SGHRS and YFSETQ. The CDR3 protein is CASSFTAGGNEQFF. CDR3 coding DNA: TGCGCCAGCAGCTTTACCGCCGGGGGAAATGAGCAGTTCTTC.

V gene TRBV16 combines with J gene TRBJ2-5, with a possible D match to TRBD2 (5 bases). Germline V gene sequence: CDR1 KGHSY, CDR2 FQNENV. The germline V and J ends were trimmed by 4 bases and 5 bases, with 8 bases remaining between them. This CDR3 contains 12 residues. The CDR3 nucleotides read TGTGCCAGCAGCCCCCGGAGGGAGACCCAGTACTTC. Translated: CASSPRRETQYF. Supplemented by reference TRBV16 and TRBJ2-5, the full variable domain reads GEEVAQTPKHLVRGEGQKAKLYCAPIKGHSYVFWYQQVLKNEFKFLISFQNENVFDETGMPKERFSAKCLPNSPCSLEIQATKLEDSAVYFCASSPRRETQYFGPGTRLLVL.

The chain has TRBV5-5 and TRBJ2-7; possibly TRBD1 for D (6 bases). V gave up 4 bases and J gave up 4 bases, with 21 bases separating them. CDR1 is SGHKS and CDR2 is YYEKEE in the germline V gene (reference sequence). CDR3 length: 16 amino acids. For the CDR3, the DNA is TGTGCCAGCAGCCCCAGGGGCCTCCTCCAGAATTACGAGCAGTACTTC. This translates into CASSPRGLLQNYEQYF.

The chain employs TRBV18 and TRBJ2-7, with 14 nucleotides matching TRBD2. Germline CDR1 is KGHSH and CDR2 is LQKENI. The ends lost 3 bases at V and 2 bases at J; junction bases unmatched: 0. The CDR3 spans 15 residues. Here the CDR3 reads CASSPGLAGAYEQYF. CDR3 nucleotides: TGTGCCAGCTCACCGGGACTAGCGGGAGCCTACGAGCAGTACTTC. The full variable domain, its missing parts supplied by reference TRBV18 and TRBJ2-7, is NAGVMQNPRHLVRRRGQEARLRCSPMKGHSHVYWYRQLPEEGLKFMVYLQKENIIDESGMPKERFSAEFPKEGPSILRIQQVVRGDSAAYFCASSPGLAGAYEQYFGPGTRLTVT.

The rearrangement links TRBV19 to TRBJ1-1; D not certain. This CDR3 has 14 amino acids. Trimming left V 3 bases short and J 1 base short, with 9 bases between. Germline assignment: CDR1 LNHDA and CDR2 SQIVND (reference sequence). The CDR3 loop is CASSIVQTNTEAFF. The CDR3 bases are TGTGCCAGTAGTATCGTACAGACGAACACTGAAGCTTTCTTT.

V is TRBV9 and J is TRBJ2-3, with 10 bases aligning to TRBD1. Germline CDR1 SGDLS, CDR2 YYNGEE. The CDR3 is made up of 16 amino acids. Losses at the gene ends were 4 bases for V and 0 bases for J; bases not matched to a gene: 5. The CDR3 sequence: CASSLGQGLSTDTQYF. In DNA, the CDR3 is TGTGCCAGCAGCCTGGGACAGGGGTTGAGCACAGATACGCAGTATTTT.

V usage is TRBV2 and J usage is TRBJ2-2; 10 bases match TRBD1. There are 14 residues in the CDR3. The germline gives CDR1 SNHLY, CDR2 FYNNEI. V dropped 8 bases and J dropped 2; count of bases not matched to a gene: 2. CDR3 sequence (DNA): TGTGCCAGCCGGGACAGGGGTAACACCGGGGAGCTGTTTTTT. It yields the protein CASRDRGNTGELFF.

The chain has TRBV30 and TRBJ1-2; a weak D match, TRBD1 (6 bases). CDR1 GTSNPN and CDR2 SVGIG come from the germline V gene (reference sequence). The ends were cut back, 0 bases at V and 8 bases at J, with 19 bases in the middle. This CDR3 spans 15 amino acids. The CDR3 bases are TGTGCCTGGAGTGTACTCCGCGGGGGCGGGAACGGCTACACCTTC. As protein: CAWSVLRGGGNGYTF.

CDR3 in amino acids: CASSLDSQTSPLHF. The CDR3, as DNA: TGTGCCAGCAGTTTAGACAGTCAGACTTCACCCCTCCACTTT. The V call is TRBV6-6, the J call TRBJ1-6; D is possibly TRBD1 (5 bases). The CDR3 is 14 amino acids. Germline V gene data show CDR1 as MNHNY and CDR2 as SVGAGI (reference sequence). Trimming took 4 bases from V and 9 from J, leaving 13 bases between them.

Written as DNA, the CDR3 is TGTGCCAGCAGCTTAAAGGCGGCTGGCACAGATACGCAGTATTTT. Its protein is CASSLKAAGTDTQYF. The chain combines TRBV7-3 with TRBJ2-3; D gene ambiguous. Germline V lookup: CDR1 SGHTA, CDR2 FQGTGA. V was shortened by 1 base and J by 1 base, with 9 bases between the two germline ends. CDR3 length equals 15 residues.

The chain joins TRBV27 to TRBJ1-1; D perhaps matches TRBD1 (6 bases). Germline-derived CDR1 and CDR2 are MNHEY and SMNVEV (reference sequence). V was pared by 6 bases and J by 5 bases, with 16 bases between. The CDR3 runs 14 residues. The chain's CDR3 is CASSYQQGGTEAFF. The CDR3 nucleotides read TGTGCCAGCAGCTACCAACAGGGAGGGACTGAAGCTTTCTTT.

V usage is TRBV11-2 and J usage is TRBJ1-1; 8 nucleotides align to TRBD1. V lost 2 bases to trimming and J lost 5 bases; unmatched junction nucleotides: 4. From germline, CDR1 is SGHAT and CDR2 FQNNGV. The CDR3 spans 14 residues. CDR3 bases: TGTGCCAGCAGCTTAAATCAGGGGGCAACTGAAGCTTTCTTT. Translated, it gives CASSLNQGATEAFF.

J is TRBJ2-7 and V is TRBV6-6; 8 bases agree with TRBD1. The germline V gene has CDR1 MNHNY and CDR2 SVGAGI (reference sequence). The CDR3 runs to 15 residues. V trimming: 0 bases; J trimming: 6 bases; junction bases outside the gene matches: 7. The CDR3: CASSYSGRGLSEQYF. The CDR3 bases are TGTGCCAGCAGTTACTCTGGCAGGGGGCTGAGCGAGCAGTACTTC.

The chain employs TRBV23-1 and TRBJ2-5; D unclear. Being an ORF, TRBV23-1 has a function that is uncertain. The CDR3 runs 13 residues. Trimming pared 2 bases from V and 9 bases from J, leaving 13 bases between. The CDR3 nucleotides read TGCGCCAGCAGTCAAATCTCGAGGAAGGCCCAGTACTTC. Encoded protein: CASSQISRKAQYF.

Concerning this clone itself: The germline gene is not matched at one end of the junction; a read error may be the cause. The chain combines TRBV6-4 with TRBJ1-1, with 10 bases lining up with TRBD1. CDR3 size: 14 residues. Germline CDR1 and CDR2: MRHNA and SNTAGT. This chain's CDR3 is CASRGQGGNAEAFF. The CDR3 DNA sequence: TGTGCCAGCAGAGGACAGGGGGGGAACGCTGAAGCTTTCTTT.

The CDR3 DNA reads as TGTGCCAGCAGCCCGACAGGGGGCGCAGCCGGGGAGCTGTTTTTT. Translating it yields CASSPTGGAAGELFF. The chain uses TRBV7-9 and TRBJ2-2; TRBD1 matches at 10 bases. V lost 5 bases to trimming and J lost 6 bases; unmatched junction nucleotides: 6. The CDR3 spans 15 residues. Germline CDR1 and CDR2: SEHNR and FQNEAQ (reference sequence).

The chain recombines TRBV7-9 with TRBJ2-5; TRBD1 matches 7 bases. The CDR3 has 13 residues. CDR1 is SEHNR, CDR2 FQNEAQ, per germline (reference sequence). The junction had 5 bases not matched to a gene; V was cut back by 6 bases and J by 4 bases. CDR3 bases: TGTGCCAGCAGAGCGAGGGGGCGAGAGACCCAGTACTTC. Protein sequence: CASRARGRETQYF.

This chain joins TRBV6-5 and TRBJ1-1; 7 bases are shared with TRBD1. With 6 bases clipped from V and 4 bases from J, the junction kept 8 bases outside the gene matches. The length of the CDR3 is 14 residues. The germline V gene has CDR1 MNHEY and CDR2 SVGAGI. As DNA, the CDR3 is TGTGCCAGCAGGCCGGGACAGATCCTCACTGAAGCTTTCTTT. Protein: CASRPGQILTEAFF.

This chain joins TRBV7-8 and TRBJ2-4, with D maybe TRBD2 (7 bases). Germline V gives CDR1 SGHVS, CDR2 FQNEAQ. This CDR3 contains 18 residues. Trimming left V 4 bases short and J 1 base short, with 20 bases between. The CDR3 sequence is CASSSGAGVPGAKNIQYF. As DNA, the CDR3 is TGTGCCAGCAGCTCAGGGGCGGGGGTTCCTGGGGCCAAAAACATTCAGTACTTC. Supplemented by reference TRBV7-8 and TRBJ2-4, the full variable domain reads GAGVSQSPRYKVAKRGQDVALRCDPISGHVSLFWYQQALGQGPEFLTYFQNEAQLDKSGLPSDRFFAERPEGSVSTLKIQRTQQEDSAVYLCASSSGAGVPGAKNIQYFGAGTRLSVL.

The chain has TRBV10-1 and TRBJ2-7, with D possibly being TRBD1 (5 bases). Trimming shortened V by 6 bases and J by 2 bases, and 17 bases separated the two germline ends. This CDR3 region has 15 residues. Germline lookup yields CDR1 WNHNN and CDR2 SYGVQD (reference sequence). In DNA form, the CDR3 reads TGCGCCAGCAGGCATCGACAGCGAGTGGCCTACGAGCAGTACTTC. It is translated as CASRHRQRVAYEQYF.